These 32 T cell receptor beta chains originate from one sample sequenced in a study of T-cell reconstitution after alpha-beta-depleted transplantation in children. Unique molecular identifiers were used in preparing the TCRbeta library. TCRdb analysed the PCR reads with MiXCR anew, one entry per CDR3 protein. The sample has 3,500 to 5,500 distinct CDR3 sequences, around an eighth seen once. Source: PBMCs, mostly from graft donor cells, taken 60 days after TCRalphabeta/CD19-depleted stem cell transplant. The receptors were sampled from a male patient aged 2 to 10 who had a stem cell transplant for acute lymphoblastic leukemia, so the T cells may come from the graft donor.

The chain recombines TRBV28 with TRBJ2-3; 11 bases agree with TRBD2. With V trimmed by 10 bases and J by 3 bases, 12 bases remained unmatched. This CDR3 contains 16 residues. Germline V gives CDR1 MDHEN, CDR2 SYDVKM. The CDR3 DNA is TGTGCCATGAGCCCCGGACTAGCGGGTGGAACAGATACGCAGTATTTT. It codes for CAMSPGLAGGTDTQYF.

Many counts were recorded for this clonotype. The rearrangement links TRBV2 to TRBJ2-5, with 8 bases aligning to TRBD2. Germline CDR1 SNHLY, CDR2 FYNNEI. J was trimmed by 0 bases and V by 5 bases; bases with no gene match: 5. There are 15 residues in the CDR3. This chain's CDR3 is CASSPERGYQETQYF. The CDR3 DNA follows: TGTGCCAGCAGTCCAGAGCGGGGGTACCAAGAGACCCAGTACTTC.

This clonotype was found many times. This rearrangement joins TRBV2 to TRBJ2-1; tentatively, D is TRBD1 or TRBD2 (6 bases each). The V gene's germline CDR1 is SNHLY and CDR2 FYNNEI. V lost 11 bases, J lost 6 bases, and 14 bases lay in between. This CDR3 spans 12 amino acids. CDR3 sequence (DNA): TGTGCCGGAGGGGGTACCATCAATGAGCAGTTCTTC. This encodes CAGGGTINEQFF.

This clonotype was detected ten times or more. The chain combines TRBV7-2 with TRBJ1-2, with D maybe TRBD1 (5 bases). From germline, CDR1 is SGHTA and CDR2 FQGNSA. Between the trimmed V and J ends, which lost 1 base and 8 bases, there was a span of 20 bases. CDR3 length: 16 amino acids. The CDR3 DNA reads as TGTGCCAGCAGCTTAGGATCGGGAATGACAGTCCTGGGCTACACCTTC. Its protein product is CASSLGSGMTVLGYTF.

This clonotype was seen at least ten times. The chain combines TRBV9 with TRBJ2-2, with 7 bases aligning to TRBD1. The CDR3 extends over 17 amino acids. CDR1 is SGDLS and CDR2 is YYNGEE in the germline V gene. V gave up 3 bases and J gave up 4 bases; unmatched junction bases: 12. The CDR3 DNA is TGTGCCAGCAGCGGGGACCAGCGACAGGGACCCACCGGGGAGCTGTTTTTT. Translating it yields CASSGDQRQGPTGELFF. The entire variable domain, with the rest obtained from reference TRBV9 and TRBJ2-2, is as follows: DSGVTQTPKHLITATGQRVTLRCSPRSGDLSVYWYQQSLDQGLQFLIQYYNGEERAKGNILERFSAQQFPDLHSELNLSSLELGDSALYFCASSGDQRQGPTGELFFGEGSRLTVL.

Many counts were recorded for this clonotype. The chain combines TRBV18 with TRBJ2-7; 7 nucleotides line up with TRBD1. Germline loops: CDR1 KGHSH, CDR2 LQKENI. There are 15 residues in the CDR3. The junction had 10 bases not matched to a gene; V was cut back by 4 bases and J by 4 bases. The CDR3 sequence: CASSLGDSGVYEQYF. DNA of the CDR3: TGTGCCAGCTCACTGGGGGACAGTGGGGTATACGAGCAGTACTTC.

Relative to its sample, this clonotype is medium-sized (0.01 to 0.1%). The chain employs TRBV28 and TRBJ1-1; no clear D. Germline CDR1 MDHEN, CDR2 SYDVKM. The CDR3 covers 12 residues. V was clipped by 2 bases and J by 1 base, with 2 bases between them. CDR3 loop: CASSLGNTEAFF. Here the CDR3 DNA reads TGTGCCAGCAGTTTAGGGAACACTGAAGCTTTCTTT.

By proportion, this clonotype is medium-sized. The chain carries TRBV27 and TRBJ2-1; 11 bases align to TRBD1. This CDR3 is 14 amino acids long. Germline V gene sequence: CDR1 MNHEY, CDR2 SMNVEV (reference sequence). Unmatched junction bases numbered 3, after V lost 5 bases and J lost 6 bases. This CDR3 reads CASSPGTGGNEQFF. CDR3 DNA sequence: TGTGCCAGCAGTCCCGGGACAGGGGGCAATGAGCAGTTCTTC.

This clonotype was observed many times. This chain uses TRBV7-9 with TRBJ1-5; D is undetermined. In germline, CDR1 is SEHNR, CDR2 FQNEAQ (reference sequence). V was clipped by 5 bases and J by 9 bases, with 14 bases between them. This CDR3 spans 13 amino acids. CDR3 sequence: CASSEVPTGPQHF. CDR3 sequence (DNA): TGTGCCAGCAGCGAAGTTCCGACCGGGCCCCAGCATTTT.

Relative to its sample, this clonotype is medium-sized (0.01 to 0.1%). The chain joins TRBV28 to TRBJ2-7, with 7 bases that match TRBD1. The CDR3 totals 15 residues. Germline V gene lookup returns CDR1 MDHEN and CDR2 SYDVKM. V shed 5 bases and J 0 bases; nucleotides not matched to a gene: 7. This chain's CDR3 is CASSHRQGYSYEQYF. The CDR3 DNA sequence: TGTGCCAGCAGTCATAGACAGGGATACTCCTACGAGCAGTACTTC.

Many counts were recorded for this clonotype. CDR3 sequence (DNA): TGTGCCAGCAGCCAAGGTGGATTGGGTATGGTGAACACTGAAGCTTTCTTT. Protein product: CASSQGGLGMVNTEAFF. The chain is built from TRBV4-2 and TRBJ1-1; D unresolved. Trimming pared 1 base from V and 0 bases from J, leaving 15 bases between. CDR1 and CDR2 (germline): LGHNA, YNFKEQ. The CDR3 contains 17 residues.

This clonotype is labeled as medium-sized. CDR3 DNA: TGTGCCATCAGCTTGACAGGGGCGATTAGGACCGGGGAGCTGTTTTTT. It translates to CAISLTGAIRTGELFF. The V gene is TRBV10-3, the J gene TRBJ2-2, with 8 positions matching TRBD1. Germline V gene sequence: CDR1 ENHRY, CDR2 SYGVKD. The CDR3 contains 16 residues. The trim removed 6 bases at V and 5 bases at J, leaving 11 bases unmatched.

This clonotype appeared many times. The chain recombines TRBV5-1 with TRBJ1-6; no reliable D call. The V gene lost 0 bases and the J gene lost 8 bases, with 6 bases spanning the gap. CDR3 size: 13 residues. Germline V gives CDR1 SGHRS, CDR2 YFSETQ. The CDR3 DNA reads TGCGCCAGCAGCTTGGTAAGGGATTCACCCCTCCACTTT. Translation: CASSLVRDSPLHF.

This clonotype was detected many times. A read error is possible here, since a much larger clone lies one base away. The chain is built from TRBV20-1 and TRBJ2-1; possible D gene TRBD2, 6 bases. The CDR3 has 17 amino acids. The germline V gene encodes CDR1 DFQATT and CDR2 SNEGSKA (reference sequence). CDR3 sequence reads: CCARDGSGLFSYNEQFF. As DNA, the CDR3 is TGCTGTGCTAGGGACGGTAGCGGTCTCTTCTCCTACAATGAGCAGTTCTTC.

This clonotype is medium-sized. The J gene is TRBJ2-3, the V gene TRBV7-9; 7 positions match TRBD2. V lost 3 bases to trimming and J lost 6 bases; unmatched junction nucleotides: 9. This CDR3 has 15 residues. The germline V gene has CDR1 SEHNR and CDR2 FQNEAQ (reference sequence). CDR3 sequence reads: CASSFSAGWADTQYF. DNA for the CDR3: TGTGCCAGCAGCTTCTCAGCGGGGTGGGCGGATACGCAGTATTTT.

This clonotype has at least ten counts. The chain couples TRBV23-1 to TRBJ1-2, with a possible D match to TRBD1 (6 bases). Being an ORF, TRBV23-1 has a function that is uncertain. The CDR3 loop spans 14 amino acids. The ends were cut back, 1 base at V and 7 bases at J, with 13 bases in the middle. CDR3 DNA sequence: TGCGCCAGCAGTCAATTCAACAGGGAGCGTGGCTACACCTTC. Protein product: CASSQFNRERGYTF.

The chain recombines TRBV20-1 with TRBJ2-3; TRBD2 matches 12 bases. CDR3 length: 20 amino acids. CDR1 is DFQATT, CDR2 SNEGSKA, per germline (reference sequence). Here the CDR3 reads CRGQDPHGASGGAWTDTQYF. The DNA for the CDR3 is TGCAGGGGTCAAGATCCTCACGGGGCTAGCGGGGGGGCGTGGACAGATACGCAGTATTTT.

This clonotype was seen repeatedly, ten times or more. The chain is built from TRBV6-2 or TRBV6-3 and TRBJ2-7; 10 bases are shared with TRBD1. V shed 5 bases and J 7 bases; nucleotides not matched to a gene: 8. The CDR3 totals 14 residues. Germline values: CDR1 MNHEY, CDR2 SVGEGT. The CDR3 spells CASSPTGGRKEQYF. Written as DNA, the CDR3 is TGTGCCAGCAGTCCGACAGGGGGCAGAAAGGAGCAGTACTTC.

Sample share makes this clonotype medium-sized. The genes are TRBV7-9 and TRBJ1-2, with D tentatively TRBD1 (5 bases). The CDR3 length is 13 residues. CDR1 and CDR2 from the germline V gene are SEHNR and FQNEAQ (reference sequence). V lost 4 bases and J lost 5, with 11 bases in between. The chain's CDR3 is CASSSPGLYGYTF. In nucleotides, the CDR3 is TGTGCCAGCAGCTCTCCAGGGCTTTATGGCTACACCTTC.

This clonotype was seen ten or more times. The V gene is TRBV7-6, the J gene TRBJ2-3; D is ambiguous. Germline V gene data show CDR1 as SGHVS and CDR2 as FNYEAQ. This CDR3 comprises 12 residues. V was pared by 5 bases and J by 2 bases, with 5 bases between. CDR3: CASSGVTDTQYF. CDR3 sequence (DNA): TGTGCCAGCAGCGGGGTCACAGATACGCAGTATTTT.

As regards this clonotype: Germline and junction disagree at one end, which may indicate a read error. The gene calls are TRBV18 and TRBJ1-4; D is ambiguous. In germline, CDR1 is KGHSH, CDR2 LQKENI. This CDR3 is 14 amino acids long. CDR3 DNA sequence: TGTGCCAGCTCAGAAGGCTCCCTGAATGACAAACTGTTTTTT. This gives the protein CASSEGSLNDKLFF.

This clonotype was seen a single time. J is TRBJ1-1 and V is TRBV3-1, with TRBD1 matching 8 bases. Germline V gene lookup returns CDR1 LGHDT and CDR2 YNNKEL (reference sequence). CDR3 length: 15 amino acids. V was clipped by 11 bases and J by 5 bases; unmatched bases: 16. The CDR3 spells CASCRDRTWGTEAFF. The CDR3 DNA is TGTGCCTCCTGCCGGGACAGGACGTGGGGTACTGAAGCTTTCTTT.

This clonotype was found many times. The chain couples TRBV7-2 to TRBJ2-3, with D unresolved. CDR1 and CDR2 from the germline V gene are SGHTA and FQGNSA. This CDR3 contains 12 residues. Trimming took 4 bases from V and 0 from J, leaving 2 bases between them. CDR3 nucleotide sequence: TGTGCCAGCAGCTCTAGCACAGATACGCAGTATTTT. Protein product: CASSSSTDTQYF. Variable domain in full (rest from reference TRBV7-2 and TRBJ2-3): GAGVSQSPSNKVTEKGKDVELRCDPISGHTALYWYRQSLGQGLEFLIYFQGNSAPDKSGLPSDRFSAERTGGSVSTLTIQRTQQEDSAVYLCASSSSTDTQYFGPGTRLTVL.

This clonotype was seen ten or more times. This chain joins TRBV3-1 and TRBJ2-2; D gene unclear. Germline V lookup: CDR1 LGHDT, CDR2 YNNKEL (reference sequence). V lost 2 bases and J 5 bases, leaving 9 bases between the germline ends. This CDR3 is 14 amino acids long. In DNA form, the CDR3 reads TGTGCCAGCAGCCAACCTAGTAGAACCGGGGAGCTGTTTTTT. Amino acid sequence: CASSQPSRTGELFF.

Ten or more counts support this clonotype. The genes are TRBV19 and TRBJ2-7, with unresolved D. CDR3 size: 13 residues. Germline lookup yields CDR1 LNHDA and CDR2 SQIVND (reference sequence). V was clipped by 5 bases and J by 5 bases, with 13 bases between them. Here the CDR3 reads CASSEVRGNEQYF. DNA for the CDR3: TGTGCCAGTAGTGAAGTCCGTGGGAACGAGCAGTACTTC.

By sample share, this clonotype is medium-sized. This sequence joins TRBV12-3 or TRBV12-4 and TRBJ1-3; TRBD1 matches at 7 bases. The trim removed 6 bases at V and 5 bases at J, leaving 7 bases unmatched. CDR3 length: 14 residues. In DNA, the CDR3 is TGTGCCAGCAGACCGACAGGGAATAGAAACACCATATATTTT. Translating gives CASRPTGNRNTIYF.

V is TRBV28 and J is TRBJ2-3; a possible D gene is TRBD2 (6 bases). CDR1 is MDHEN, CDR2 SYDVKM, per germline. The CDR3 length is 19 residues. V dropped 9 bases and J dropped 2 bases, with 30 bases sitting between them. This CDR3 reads CARGPGISGSGLITDTQYF. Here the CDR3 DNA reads TGTGCCAGGGGCCCCGGGATCAGCGGGTCAGGATTAATCACAGATACGCAGTATTTT.

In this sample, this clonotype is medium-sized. The DNA for the CDR3 is TGTGCCATCAGTGAGTCTGGCAGCATGAACACTGAAGCTTTCTTT. Residues: CAISESGSMNTEAFF. This rearrangement joins TRBV10-3 to TRBJ1-1; no reliable D call. The CDR3 covers 15 residues. Per the germline V gene, CDR1 is ENHRY and CDR2 is SYGVKD. V lost 0 bases and J lost 0, with 8 bases in between.

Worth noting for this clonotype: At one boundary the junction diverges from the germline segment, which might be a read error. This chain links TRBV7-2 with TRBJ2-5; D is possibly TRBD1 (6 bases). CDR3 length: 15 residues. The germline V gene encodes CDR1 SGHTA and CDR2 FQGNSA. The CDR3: CSSLGSSWGQGTQYF. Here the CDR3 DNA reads TGTTCCAGCTTAGGATCGAGTTGGGGGCAAGGGACCCAGTACTTC.

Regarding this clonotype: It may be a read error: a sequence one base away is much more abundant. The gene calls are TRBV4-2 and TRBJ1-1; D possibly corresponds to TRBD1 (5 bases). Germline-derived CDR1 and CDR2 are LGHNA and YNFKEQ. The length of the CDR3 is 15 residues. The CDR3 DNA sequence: TGTGCCACCAGCCGAGGGTGGGGCGCGGACACTGAAGCTTTCTTT. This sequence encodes CATSRGWGADTEAFF.

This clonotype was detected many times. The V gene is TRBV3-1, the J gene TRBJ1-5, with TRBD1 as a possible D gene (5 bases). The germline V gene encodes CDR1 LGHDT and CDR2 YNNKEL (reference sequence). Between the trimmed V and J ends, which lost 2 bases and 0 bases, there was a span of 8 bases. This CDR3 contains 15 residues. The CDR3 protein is CASSQLGDSNQPQHF. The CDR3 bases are TGTGCCAGCAGCCAATTAGGGGATAGCAATCAGCCCCAGCATTTT.

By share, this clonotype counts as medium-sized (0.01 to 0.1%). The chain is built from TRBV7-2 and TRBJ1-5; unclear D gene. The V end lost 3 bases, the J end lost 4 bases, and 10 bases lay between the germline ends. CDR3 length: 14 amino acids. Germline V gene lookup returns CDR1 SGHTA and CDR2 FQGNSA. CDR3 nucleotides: TGTGCCAGCAGCTTGTCTGGTGGGAATCAGCCCCAGCATTTT. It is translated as CASSLSGGNQPQHF.